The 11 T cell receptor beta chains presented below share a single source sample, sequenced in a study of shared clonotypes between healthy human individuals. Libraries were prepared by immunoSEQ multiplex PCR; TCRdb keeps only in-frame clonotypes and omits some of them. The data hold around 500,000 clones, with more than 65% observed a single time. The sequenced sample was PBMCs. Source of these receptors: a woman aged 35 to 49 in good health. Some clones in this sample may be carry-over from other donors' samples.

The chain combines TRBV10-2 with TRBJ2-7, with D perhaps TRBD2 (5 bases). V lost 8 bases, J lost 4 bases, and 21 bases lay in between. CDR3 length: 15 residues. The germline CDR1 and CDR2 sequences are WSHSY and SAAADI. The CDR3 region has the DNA TGCGCCAGCCAATCAGGCCTAGCTCACCTATACGAGCAGTACTTC. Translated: CASQSGLAHLYEQYF.

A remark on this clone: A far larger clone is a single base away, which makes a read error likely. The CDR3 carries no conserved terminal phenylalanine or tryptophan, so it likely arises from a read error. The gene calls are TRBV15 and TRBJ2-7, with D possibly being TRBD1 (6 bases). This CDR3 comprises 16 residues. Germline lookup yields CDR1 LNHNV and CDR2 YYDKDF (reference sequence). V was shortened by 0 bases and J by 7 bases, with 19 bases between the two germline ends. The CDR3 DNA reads TGTGCCACCAGCAGAGATGATCAACCGTGGGACACGGAGCAGTACTTA. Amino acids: CATSRDDQPWDTEQYL.

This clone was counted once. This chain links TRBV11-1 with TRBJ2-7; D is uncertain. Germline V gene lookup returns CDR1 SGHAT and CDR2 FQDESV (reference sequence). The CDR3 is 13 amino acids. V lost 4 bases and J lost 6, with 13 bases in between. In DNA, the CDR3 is TGTGCCAGCAGCTCCGGGTGGGATGGCGAGCAGTACTTC. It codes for CASSSGWDGEQYF.

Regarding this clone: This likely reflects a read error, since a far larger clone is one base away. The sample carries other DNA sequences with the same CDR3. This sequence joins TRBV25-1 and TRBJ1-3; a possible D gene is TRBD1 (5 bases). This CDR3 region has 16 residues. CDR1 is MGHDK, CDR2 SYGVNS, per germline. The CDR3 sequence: CASSEKVGVSGNTIYF. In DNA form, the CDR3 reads TGTGCCAGCAGTGAAAAGGTGGGGGTGTCTGGGAACACCATATATTTT. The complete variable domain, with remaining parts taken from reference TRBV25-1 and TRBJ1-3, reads EADIYQTPRYLVIGTGKKITLECSQTMGHDKMYWYQQDPGMELHLIHYSYGVNSTEKGDLSSESTVSRIRTEHFPLTLESARPSHTSQYLCASSEKVGVSGNTIYFGEGSWLTVV.

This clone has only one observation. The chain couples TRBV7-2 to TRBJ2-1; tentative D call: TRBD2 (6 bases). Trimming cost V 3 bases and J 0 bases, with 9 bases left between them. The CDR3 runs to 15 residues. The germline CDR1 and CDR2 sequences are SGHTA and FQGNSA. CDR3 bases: TGTGCCAGCAGCTTGACTAGTGTCTCCTACAATGAGCAGTTCTTC. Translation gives CASSLTSVSYNEQFF.

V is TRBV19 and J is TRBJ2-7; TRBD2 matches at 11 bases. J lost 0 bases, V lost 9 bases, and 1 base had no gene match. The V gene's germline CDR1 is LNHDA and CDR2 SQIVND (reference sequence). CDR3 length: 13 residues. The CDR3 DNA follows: TGTGCCAGCGGGACTAGCGGCTCCTACGAGCAGTACTTC. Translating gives CASGTSGSYEQYF.

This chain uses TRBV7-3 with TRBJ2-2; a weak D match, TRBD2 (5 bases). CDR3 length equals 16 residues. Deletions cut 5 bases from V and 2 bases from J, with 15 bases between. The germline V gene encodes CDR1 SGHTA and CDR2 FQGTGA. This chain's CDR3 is CASSPRLTGNTGELFF. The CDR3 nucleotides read TGTGCCAGCAGCCCCCGGCTTACGGGAAACACCGGGGAGCTGTTTTTT.

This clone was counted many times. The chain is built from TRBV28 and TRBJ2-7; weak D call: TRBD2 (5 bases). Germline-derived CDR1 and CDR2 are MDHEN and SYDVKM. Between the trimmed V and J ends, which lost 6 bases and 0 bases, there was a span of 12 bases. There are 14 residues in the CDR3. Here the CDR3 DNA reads TGTGCCAGCAGCAGTAGGGAGAGCTCCTACGAGCAGTACTTC. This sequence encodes CASSSRESSYEQYF.

CDR3 region: CASTLPRLSSYEQYF. CDR3 nucleotides: TGTGCCAGCACCCTGCCGAGACTCAGCTCCTACGAGCAGTACTTC. V is TRBV7-2 and J is TRBJ2-7; D not certain. CDR1 SGHTA and CDR2 FQGNSA come from the germline V gene. Trimming pared 7 bases from V and 0 bases from J, leaving 16 bases between. The CDR3 has 15 residues. Full variable domain (missing parts from reference TRBV7-2 and TRBJ2-7): GAGVSQSPSNKVTEKGKDVELRCDPISGHTALYWYRQSLGQGLEFLIYFQGNSAPDKSGLPSDRFSAERTGGSVSTLTIQRTQQEDSAVYLCASTLPRLSSYEQYFGPGTRLTVT.

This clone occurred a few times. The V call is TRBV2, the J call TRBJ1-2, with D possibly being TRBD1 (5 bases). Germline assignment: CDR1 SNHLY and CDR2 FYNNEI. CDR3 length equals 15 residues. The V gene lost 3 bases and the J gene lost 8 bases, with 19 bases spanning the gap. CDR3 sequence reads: CASSDVTVLRLGYTF. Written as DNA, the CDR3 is TGTGCCAGCAGTGATGTGACAGTCCTACGGTTGGGCTACACCTTC.

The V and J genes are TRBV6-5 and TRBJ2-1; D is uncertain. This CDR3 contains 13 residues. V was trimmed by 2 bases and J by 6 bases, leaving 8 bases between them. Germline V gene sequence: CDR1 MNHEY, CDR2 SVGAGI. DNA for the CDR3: TGTGCCAGCAGTTACCGGCAAGCCAATGAGCAGTTCTTC. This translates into CASSYRQANEQFF.